This is a list of T cell receptor beta chains from one sample in a study of cytomegalovirus exposure and HLA in healthy donors. Profiling relied on immunoSEQ multiplex PCR, and the TCRdb table lists in-frame clones only, not all of them. The table includes more than 75,000 clones, less than 80% detected once. The source material was PBMCs. These receptors all come from a man aged 35 to 55 in good health and CMV-seropositive. The CDR3 runs from the conserved cysteine through the conserved F or W. The D gene is left open where the match is weak. Size tells how often a clone was seen (once, few, many) or the class of an expanded clone, and some rows leave it out.

clone_size	v_call	d_call	cdr3_length	j_call	cdr3_nt	cdr3_aa
once	TRBV2	-	14	TRBJ2-7	TGTGCCCTTTATGATAGGACAGTCTCCTACGAGCAGTACTTC	CALYDRTVSYEQYF
few	TRBV30	TRBD1	15	TRBJ2-2	TGTGCCTGGAGTGTACGCAGGGGGTCGATCGGGGAGCTGTTTTTT	CAWSVRRGSIGELFF
-	TRBV7-9	-	12	TRBJ2-7	TGTGCCAGCAGCGATCTGGTAGCCGAGCAGTACTTC	CASSDLVAEQYF
-	TRBV5-1	TRBD1	18	TRBJ2-2	TGCGCCAGCAGCCCCGGACAGGGGGCCCGCGGGGGAGGCGGGGAGCTGTTTTTT	CASSPGQGARGGGGELFF
-	TRBV5-1	-	15	TRBJ2-3	TGCGCCAGCAGCTTGGCCAGTGCTTCCACAGATACGCAGTATTTT	CASSLASASTDTQYF
-	TRBV27	-	14	TRBJ1-2	TGTGCCAGCAGGCCCTTCCGGGGGGGGGTTGGCTACACCTTC	CASRPFRGGVGYTF
-	TRBV6-5	-	15	TRBJ1-1	TGTGCCAGCAGCACCAGGCCGGGGGTAGTTTCGGAAGCTTTCTTT	CASSTRPGVVSEAFF
-	TRBV4-2	-	15	TRBJ2-7	TGTGCCAGCAGCCAAGTGGTAGGGGAAATATTCGAGCAGTACTTC	CASSQVVGEIFEQYF
-	TRBV6-6	-	16	TRBJ2-1	TGTGCCAGCAGTTACACACAGGGAGATGGCGACAATGAGCAGTTCTTC	CASSYTQGDGDNEQFF
once	TRBV4-2	-	13	TRBJ2-3	TGTGCCAGCAGCCAGGAGTTCACAGATACGCAGTATTTT	CASSQEFTDTQYF
-	TRBV5-6	-	15	TRBJ2-1	TGTGCCAGCAACCGCCCCGGGCGGGGACCCAATGAGCAGTTCTTC	CASNRPGRGPNEQFF
few	TRBV7-8	-	18	TRBJ2-6	TGTGCCAGCCTTCGGAGTCGGAGGGGCAGCTCTGGGGCCAACGTCCTGACTTTC	CASLRSRRGSSGANVLTF
-	TRBV9	-	17	TRBJ1-1	TGTGCCAGCAGCGTATCCCATACCTTGACAGTGAACACTGAAGCTTTCTTT	CASSVSHTLTVNTEAFF
-	TRBV14	TRBD2	15	TRBJ2-1	TGTGCCAGCAGCCAAGATCGGAACGGGAGGCGTGAGCAGTTCTTC	CASSQDRNGRREQFF
-	TRBV28	-	12	TRBJ1-2	TGTGCCAGCAGCCCAGGGAACTATGGCTACACCTTC	CASSPGNYGYTF
once	TRBV27	TRBD2	16	TRBJ2-1	TGTGCCAGCAGTTTAGTGGCCGGGACTAGCGTCAATGAGCAGTTCTTC	CASSLVAGTSVNEQFF
-	TRBV19	-	13	TRBJ1-2	TGTGCCAGTAGTATGACAGCTAACTATGGCTACACCTTC	CASSMTANYGYTF